These T cell receptor beta chains were read from a single sample in a study of regulatory T cells in long-lasting Graves disease. In TCRdb, the multiplex PCR reads were re-called with MiXCR into one record per CDR3 protein. The sample has more than 300,000 distinct CDR3 sequences, 12% seen once. This sample was shared with a second study, whose subject was T cells in Graves' hyperthyroidism and ophthalmopathy.

The source was peripheral blood mononuclear cells (PBMCs), collected at new diagnosis, from a patient treated with antithyroid drugs. These receptors were obtained from a woman aged 18-29 years with Graves disease. CDR3s include the opening cysteine and the closing phenylalanine or tryptophan. Fields, in order: J gene, clone size, D gene, V gene, CDR3 DNA, CDR3 protein. The D gene is left open where the match is weak. Clone size is given for some rows only: seen once, a few or many times, or a class if the clone is expanded.

J gene: TRBJ2-1
clone size: many
D gene: -
V gene: TRBV11-2
CDR3 DNA: TGTGCCAGCAGCCCACGACAGGGAGGAAGTCTCTTCAATGAGCAGTTCTTC
CDR3 protein: CASSPRQGGSLFNEQFF

J gene: TRBJ2-7
clone size: few
D gene: TRBD2
V gene: TRBV14
CDR3 DNA: TGTGCCAGCAGCCCCTTGAGCGGGGGGACCTACGAGCAGTACTTC
CDR3 protein: CASSPLSGGTYEQYF

J gene: TRBJ2-1
clone size: many
D gene: TRBD2
V gene: TRBV24-1
CDR3 DNA: TGTGCCACCATTCTAGCGGGACGCAATGAGCAGTTCTTC
CDR3 protein: CATILAGRNEQFF

J gene: TRBJ2-1
clone size: -
D gene: -
V gene: TRBV2
CDR3 DNA: TGTGCCAGCAGTGAGATTAGCGGCAAATACAGTGAGCAGTTCTTC
CDR3 protein: CASSEISGKYSEQFF

J gene: TRBJ1-1
clone size: many
D gene: -
V gene: TRBV11-3
CDR3 DNA: TGTGCCAGCAGCTTATCGTCCGGGGGAGGGTGGGCTGAAGCTTTCTTT
CDR3 protein: CASSLSSGGGWAEAFF

J gene: TRBJ1-4
clone size: -
D gene: -
V gene: TRBV4-1
CDR3 DNA: TGCGCCAGCAGCCTTGCCCTGCGTGGGCGCGGTGGGTATGAAAAACTGTTTTTT
CDR3 protein: CASSLALRGRGGYEKLFF

J gene: TRBJ2-7
clone size: few
D gene: -
V gene: TRBV6-5
CDR3 DNA: TGTGCCAGCAGTTCAAGGACCTACGAGCAGTACTTC
CDR3 protein: CASSSRTYEQYF

J gene: TRBJ1-2
clone size: many
D gene: TRBD1
V gene: TRBV2
CDR3 DNA: TGTGCCAGCAGCCGGGGGGGACAGTCCTATGGCTACACCTTC
CDR3 protein: CASSRGGQSYGYTF

J gene: TRBJ2-7
clone size: -
D gene: TRBD1
V gene: TRBV19
CDR3 DNA: TGTGCCAGTAGTGGGACAGGGGGCCAAGAGCAGTACTTC
CDR3 protein: CASSGTGGQEQYF

J gene: TRBJ2-1
clone size: -
D gene: TRBD2
V gene: TRBV4-3
CDR3 DNA: TGCGCCAGCAGCCAAGATTCGGCACTAGCGAGCTACAATGAGCAGTTCTTC
CDR3 protein: CASSQDSALASYNEQFF

J gene: TRBJ1-1
clone size: many
D gene: TRBD1
V gene: TRBV11-1
CDR3 DNA: TGTGCCAGCGGGGGGGACAGGGGGACTGAAGCTTTCTTT
CDR3 protein: CASGGDRGTEAFF

J gene: TRBJ2-7
clone size: many
D gene: -
V gene: TRBV3-1
CDR3 DNA: TGTGCCAGCAGCCCTCGAGACGAGCAGTACTTC
CDR3 protein: CASSPRDEQYF

J gene: TRBJ2-2
clone size: many
D gene: TRBD1
V gene: TRBV15
CDR3 DNA: TGTGCCACCAGCACCCTAAGATTTCGCAGGGGGCGCGACACCGGGGAGCTGTTTTTT
CDR3 protein: CATSTLRFRRGRDTGELFF

J gene: TRBJ1-1
clone size: many
D gene: -
V gene: TRBV6-2/TRBV6-3
CDR3 DNA: TGTGCCAGCAGTTACTCGGGCAGCGTCAACACTGAAGCTTTCTTT
CDR3 protein: CASSYSGSVNTEAFF

J gene: TRBJ1-1
clone size: many
D gene: -
V gene: TRBV10-3
CDR3 DNA: TGTGCCATCAGTGAGGTCCAAGGAGAAGCTTTCTTT
CDR3 protein: CAISEVQGEAFF

J gene: TRBJ2-2
clone size: many
D gene: TRBD2
V gene: TRBV20-1
CDR3 DNA: TGCAGTGCTAGAGAGGACGGCGCACTAGCGATAACCGGGGAGCTGTTTTTT
CDR3 protein: CSAREDGALAITGELFF

J gene: TRBJ1-1
clone size: many
D gene: TRBD1
V gene: TRBV5-1
CDR3 DNA: TGCGCCAGCAGCCTTCTGACAGGGATCGCGAACACTGAAGCTTTCTTT
CDR3 protein: CASSLLTGIANTEAFF

J gene: TRBJ2-1
clone size: few
D gene: -
V gene: TRBV20-1
CDR3 DNA: TGCAGTGCGTCCCCAGGGGGGAATGAGCAGTTCTTC
CDR3 protein: CSASPGGNEQFF

J gene: TRBJ2-3
clone size: many
D gene: -
V gene: TRBV6-1
CDR3 DNA: TGTGCCACTCAAGGCTTCCCCACAGATACGCAGTATTTT
CDR3 protein: CATQGFPTDTQYF

J gene: TRBJ1-1
clone size: many
D gene: -
V gene: TRBV20-1
CDR3 DNA: TGCAGTGCGCAGTCCTTCATGAACACTGAAGCTTTCTTT
CDR3 protein: CSAQSFMNTEAFF

J gene: TRBJ1-2
clone size: many
D gene: -
V gene: TRBV27
CDR3 DNA: TGTGCCAGCAGGGAAGGCGGAGGCTACACCTTC
CDR3 protein: CASREGGGYTF

J gene: TRBJ2-1
clone size: few
D gene: -
V gene: TRBV28
CDR3 DNA: TGTGCCAGCAGCCCTCCGGGGCTAGCTGGGTTCTTC
CDR3 protein: CASSPPGLAGFF

J gene: TRBJ2-5
clone size: many
D gene: -
V gene: TRBV28
CDR3 DNA: TGTGCCAGCAGTTTTCGGGAGCAGACCCAGTACTTC
CDR3 protein: CASSFREQTQYF

J gene: TRBJ1-2
clone size: many
D gene: TRBD1
V gene: TRBV10-3
CDR3 DNA: TGTGCCATCAGTGGGGCGGGGACAGCACAATTCTATGGCTACACCTTC
CDR3 protein: CAISGAGTAQFYGYTF

J gene: TRBJ2-1
clone size: many
D gene: TRBD2
V gene: TRBV7-2
CDR3 DNA: TGTGCCAGCAGCCCGCGGGGGTTCTCCTACAATGAGCAGTTCTTC
CDR3 protein: CASSPRGFSYNEQFF

J gene: TRBJ1-5
clone size: many
D gene: TRBD1
V gene: TRBV9
CDR3 DNA: TGTGCCAGCAGCGTAACAGGGGTGCCTGCCCAGCCCCAGCATTTT
CDR3 protein: CASSVTGVPAQPQHF

J gene: TRBJ2-3
clone size: -
D gene: TRBD2
V gene: TRBV7-9
CDR3 DNA: TGTGCCAGCAGCCCCGGGACTAGCTGGGATACGCAGTATTTT
CDR3 protein: CASSPGTSWDTQYF

J gene: TRBJ2-5
clone size: -
D gene: TRBD1
V gene: TRBV10-3
CDR3 DNA: TGTGCCATCAGTGAGTCCCCTGGGACAGCTCAAGAGACCCAGTACTTC
CDR3 protein: CAISESPGTAQETQYF

J gene: TRBJ2-3
clone size: many
D gene: TRBD1
V gene: TRBV2
CDR3 DNA: TGTGCCAGCAGGGCCAGGGGGCTTGGGACAGATACGCAGTATTTT
CDR3 protein: CASRARGLGTDTQYF

J gene: TRBJ1-3
clone size: -
D gene: -
V gene: TRBV14
CDR3 DNA: TGTGCCAGCAGCCGAACGGGGGTTCCACCTGGAAACACCATATATTTT
CDR3 protein: CASSRTGVPPGNTIYF

J gene: TRBJ2-3
clone size: many
D gene: TRBD1
V gene: TRBV20-1
CDR3 DNA: TGCAGTAAAATTGGGACAGCCCTTAGCACAGATACGCAGTATTTT
CDR3 protein: CSKIGTALSTDTQYF

J gene: TRBJ2-3
clone size: many
D gene: TRBD2
V gene: TRBV9
CDR3 DNA: TGTGCCAGCAGCCCCGGGAGGACAGATACGCAGTATTTT
CDR3 protein: CASSPGRTDTQYF

J gene: TRBJ1-4
clone size: few
D gene: TRBD1
V gene: TRBV7-9
CDR3 DNA: TGTGCCAGCACCCTCAGGGGGGGGCTGTTTTTT
CDR3 protein: CASTLRGGLFF

J gene: TRBJ2-1
clone size: -
D gene: TRBD2
V gene: TRBV6-2/TRBV6-3
CDR3 DNA: TGTGCCAGCAGTTACTCTACCCCTAGCGGGACCCACAATGAGCAGTTCTTC
CDR3 protein: CASSYSTPSGTHNEQFF

J gene: TRBJ2-5
clone size: few
D gene: TRBD2
V gene: TRBV20-1
CDR3 DNA: TGCAGTGCAGAATTAAGCGGGGGGGGGGAGACCCAGTACTTC
CDR3 protein: CSAELSGGGETQYF

J gene: TRBJ1-4
clone size: many
D gene: -
V gene: TRBV6-1
CDR3 DNA: TGTGCCAGCAGTCTGGCCCCCGGTCTTAATGAAAAACTGTTTTTT
CDR3 protein: CASSLAPGLNEKLFF

J gene: TRBJ2-5
clone size: many
D gene: -
V gene: TRBV20-1
CDR3 DNA: TGCAGTGCAGTAGAGGGAGAAGAGACCCAGTACTTC
CDR3 protein: CSAVEGEETQYF

J gene: TRBJ2-7
clone size: -
D gene: -
V gene: TRBV19
CDR3 DNA: TGTGCCAGCGGTTCGGGGATAGGCTCCTACGAGCAGTACTTC
CDR3 protein: CASGSGIGSYEQYF

J gene: TRBJ1-2
clone size: many
D gene: -
V gene: TRBV13
CDR3 DNA: TGTGCCAGCAGCGTGCGACAGGCCCTCTACCTTGGCTACACCTTC
CDR3 protein: CASSVRQALYLGYTF

J gene: TRBJ1-2
clone size: many
D gene: -
V gene: TRBV6-1
CDR3 DNA: TGTGCCAGCAGTGAAGGGGATAGGAGGGGCTGGGACTATGGCTACACCTTC
CDR3 protein: CASSEGDRRGWDYGYTF

J gene: TRBJ2-1
clone size: many
D gene: -
V gene: TRBV20-1
CDR3 DNA: TGCAGTGCTCACGGAGGGCTCTCCTACAATGAGCAGTTCTTC
CDR3 protein: CSAHGGLSYNEQFF

J gene: TRBJ1-2
clone size: -
D gene: -
V gene: TRBV7-8
CDR3 DNA: TGTGCCAGCAGCCGATCTACGACGGACAGTACGAGAGGCTACACCTTC
CDR3 protein: CASSRSTTDSTRGYTF